A selection of T cell receptor beta chains follows, all from one sample in a study of T-cell reconstitution after alpha-beta-depleted transplantation in children. TCRdb analysed the PCR reads with MiXCR anew, one entry per CDR3 protein. The table shows around 380,000 distinct CDR3 sequences, with about a tenth occurring only once. Here the sequenced sample was PBMCs from the stem cell graft donor, taken from the stem cell graft. These receptors were obtained from a human donor who donated a stem cell graft to a child with acute myeloid leukemia. The CDR3 runs from the conserved cysteine through the conserved F or W. Fields, in order: V gene, D gene, clone size, CDR3 length, J gene, CDR3 DNA, CDR3 protein. The D gene is left open where the match is weak. Size values are once, few and many counts, or a class for expanded clones, and some rows have none.

TRBV7-9,NA,few,13,TRBJ1-5,TGTGCCAGCAGTTTACAGGGTGATGGTTCCCAGCATTTT,CASSLQGDGSQHF
TRBV18,TRBD1,few,18,TRBJ1-4,TGTGCCAGCTCACCACCGGGCACAGGGGGAGCAACTAATGAAAAACTGTTTTTT,CASSPPGTGGATNEKLFF
TRBV5-1,NA,few,15,TRBJ2-1,TGCGCCAGCTCACCCGGGACCCAGAGAGCCAATGAGCAGTTCTTC,CASSPGTQRANEQFF
TRBV7-2,TRBD2,NA,15,TRBJ2-5,TGTGCCAGCAGCCCGGTCTGGGGGGGGAAAGAGACCCAGTACTTC,CASSPVWGGKETQYF
TRBV20-1,NA,NA,14,TRBJ2-5,TGCAGTGCTAGAGATCCTAATTTGAGGGAGACCCAGTACTTC,CSARDPNLRETQYF
TRBV4-1,NA,many,14,TRBJ1-1,TGCGCCAGCAGCCAAGGAGGGGGAAATACTGAAGCTTTCTTT,CASSQGGGNTEAFF
TRBV10-3,TRBD2,many,16,TRBJ2-3,TGTGCCATCAGTGAGGGGGCTAGCGGACCCACAGATACGCAGTATTTT,CAISEGASGPTDTQYF
TRBV20-1,TRBD1,few,12,TRBJ1-1,TGCAGTGCGAGAGGAGGGGGCCTGGAAGCTTTCTTT,CSARGGGLEAFF
TRBV20-1,TRBD2,few,15,TRBJ2-1,TGCAGTGCTAGTTTGTTTAGCGGGAGGTACAATGAGCAGTTCTTC,CSASLFSGRYNEQFF
TRBV6-2/TRBV6-3,TRBD1,few,12,TRBJ2-3,TGTGCCAGCACCAAAGCAGGGGGTACGCAGTATTTT,CASTKAGGTQYF
TRBV7-8,TRBD2,few,17,TRBJ2-1,TGTGCCAGCAGCTTCCCTAGCGGGGGGGTATCCTACAATGAGCAGTTCTTC,CASSFPSGGVSYNEQFF
TRBV14,NA,few,14,TRBJ2-2,TGTGCCAGCAGCCAGAGGGGTGGCGCCGGGGAGCTGTTTTTT,CASSQRGGAGELFF
TRBV7-8,NA,many,15,TRBJ1-6,TGTGCCAGCAGCTTAGCCGCAGGACAGAATTCACCCCTCCACTTT,CASSLAAGQNSPLHF
TRBV20-1,NA,NA,13,TRBJ2-5,TGCAGTGCTACCAAGGACGGCGAAGAGACCCAGTACTTC,CSATKDGEETQYF
TRBV12-3/TRBV12-4,NA,few,18,TRBJ1-5,TGTGCCAGCAGTTTAGTGCTAGGGGGAACTCATAGCAATCAGCCCCAGCATTTT,CASSLVLGGTHSNQPQHF
TRBV11-2,NA,few,14,TRBJ2-3,TGTGCCAGCAGCTTAGATCCCTCTCTAGATACGCAGTATTTT,CASSLDPSLDTQYF
TRBV7-9,TRBD1,few,16,TRBJ2-1,TGTGCCAGCAGCAACCGGGACAGATGGGGAAACAATGAGCAGTTCTTC,CASSNRDRWGNNEQFF
TRBV20-1,NA,few,11,TRBJ1-2,TGCAGTGCTAGAGTCTGGTCTGGCTACACCTTC,CSARVWSGYTF
TRBV20-1,TRBD2,NA,17,TRBJ2-1,TGCAGTGCTAGGCCTTCGGGTCGGGGGGGCCGTCTGAATGAGCAGTTCTTC,CSARPSGRGGRLNEQFF
TRBV28,NA,many,14,TRBJ1-1,TGTGCCAGCAGTTCACCCACAGGGTTCACTGAAGCTTTCTTT,CASSSPTGFTEAFF
TRBV5-1,NA,many,14,TRBJ2-1,TGCGCCAGCAGCCCCTTCCGGGACAAAGGTTCGCAGTTCTTC,CASSPFRDKGSQFF
TRBV29-1,TRBD2,many,14,TRBJ2-7,TGCAGCGTTGAACCCAGCGGGAGGGAAAACGAGCAGTACTTC,CSVEPSGRENEQYF